This TCR beta chain was identified in a study of prognosis after radiotherapy for stage I lung cancer. Ten or more counts support this clonotype. Trimming stripped 6 bases from V and 10 bases from J, with 16 bases between. Germline values: CDR1 SNHLY, CDR2 FYNNEI. The CDR3 covers 13 residues. The genomic DNA TCR beta CDR3 region underwent two rounds of multiplex PCR. Each TRBV and TRBJ gene had its own primer in the first PCR round. Each CDR3 protein is one row after TCRdb ran MiXCR on the multiplex PCR reads. Of some 38,000 distinct CDR3 sequences listed, roughly a quarter are singletons. All patients showed node-negative disease on CT and PET/CT and lacked prior chemotherapy, radiotherapy or other malignancies.

The material was PBMCs, obtained before or after stereotactic body radiation therapy (not recorded which). The V call is TRBV2, the J call TRBJ2-1; D remains ambiguous. The sequence came from a donor aged 50 or older with non-small cell lung cancer. The CDR3: CASRDFFAWEQFF. CDR3 nucleotides: TGTGCCAGCAGGGATTTCTTCGCGTGGGAGCAGTTCTTC.